This is a list of T cell receptor beta chains from one sample in a study of blood T cells in healthy people across ages. TCRdb redid the calling of the 5' RACE reads with MiXCR, one entry per CDR3 protein. Here the sample spans about 720,000 distinct CDR3 sequences, approximately 25% being singletons. These records were also assigned to another study, of T cells of mothers and their children.

The sequenced material came from blood. The receptors were sampled from a boy between 5 and 17 years old in good health. Both conserved end residues are part of each CDR3. The D gene is left open where the match is weak. Not all rows give a size; the values are once, few, many and, for expanded clones, a class.

j_gene | d_gene | abundance | v_gene | CDR3nt | CDR3aa
TRBJ1-5 | TRBD1 | - | TRBV15 | TGTGCCACCAGCAGATCCGACACAGGGGGCTATCAGCCCCAGCATTTT | CATSRSDTGGYQPQHF
TRBJ1-2 | TRBD1 | few | TRBV4-1 | TGCGCCAGCAGCCACGGACAGGACTATGGCTACACCTTC | CASSHGQDYGYTF
TRBJ2-5 | TRBD1 | few | TRBV7-2 | TGTGCCAGCAGCCTAGAGACAGGGATTGTAGTTGGGGAGACCCAGTACTTC | CASSLETGIVVGETQYF
TRBJ2-7 | TRBD1 | - | TRBV12-3/TRBV12-4 | TGTGCCAGCAGTGACGGGACAGTGCTTTCCTACGAGCAGTACTTC | CASSDGTVLSYEQYF
TRBJ2-5 | - | few | TRBV12-3/TRBV12-4 | TGTGCCAGCAGTTTGAGGACAAACGCACAAGAGACCCAGTACTTC | CASSLRTNAQETQYF
TRBJ2-5 | TRBD2 | - | TRBV5-5 | TGTGCCAGCAGCACAAATCCGGGACTAGCGTTGGAGACCCAGTACTTC | CASSTNPGLALETQYF
TRBJ2-5 | TRBD1 | - | TRBV7-6 | TGTGCCAGCAGGTTACGACAGGGCCAAGAGACCCAGTACTTC | CASRLRQGQETQYF
TRBJ2-5 | - | - | TRBV30 | TGTGCCTGGAGTGTCGGAGGGATCGGAGAGACCCAGTACTTC | CAWSVGGIGETQYF
TRBJ2-1 | - | few | TRBV20-1 | TGCAGTGCTAGGTTCAGGGCAGGTGAGCAGTTCTTC | CSARFRAGEQFF
TRBJ1-2 | - | few | TRBV7-9 | TGTGCCAGCAGCTTAGAGTCAGACCGCTATGGCTACACCTTC | CASSLESDRYGYTF
TRBJ2-3 | TRBD2 | once | TRBV7-9 | TGTGCCAGCAGCTTACTAGCGGGAAGTAGCACAGATACGCAGTATTTT | CASSLLAGSSTDTQYF
TRBJ2-5 | - | - | TRBV20-1 | TGCAGTGCTAGAGGGTTTCGGGGGACAGCACTGGAGACCCAGTACTTC | CSARGFRGTALETQYF
TRBJ1-2 | TRBD1 | few | TRBV27 | TGTGCCAGCAGTTTATCCTGGGGGACAGAGGATGGCTACACCTTC | CASSLSWGTEDGYTF
TRBJ2-7 | TRBD2 | - | TRBV5-4 | TGTGCCAGCAGCTTGTCAACCGGGACTAGAGCCTACGAGCAGTACTTC | CASSLSTGTRAYEQYF
TRBJ2-5 | - | few | TRBV27 | TGTGCCAGCAAGCCCTGGCAGGGGGGAGAGTTGGGGACCCAGTACTTC | CASKPWQGGELGTQYF
TRBJ2-7 | TRBD1 | few | TRBV7-2 | TGTGCCAGCAGCTCAGACCGGGACAGCTCCTACGAGCAGTACTTC | CASSSDRDSSYEQYF
TRBJ2-7 | TRBD1 | - | TRBV7-9 | TGTGCCAGCAGCTTCGGGACAGTGGACGAGCAGTACTTC | CASSFGTVDEQYF
TRBJ2-5 | TRBD2 | - | TRBV4-1 | TGCGCCAGCAGCCAAGTCACGGGACTAGAGACGGAGACCCAGTACTTC | CASSQVTGLETETQYF
TRBJ2-5 | - | few | TRBV28 | TGTGCCAGCAGTTCCCCATTCGGACTACAAGAGACCCAGTACTTC | CASSSPFGLQETQYF
TRBJ2-1 | TRBD2 | few | TRBV4-3 | TGCGCCAGCAGCCAAGCCAGAGCGGGAGGTTCCAGTGAGCAGTTCTTC | CASSQARAGGSSEQFF
TRBJ2-3 | TRBD2 | few | TRBV7-2 | TGTGCCAGCAGCTTAGGGGTGCGGGGGGGCACAGATACGCAGTATTTT | CASSLGVRGGTDTQYF
TRBJ2-1 | TRBD2 | few | TRBV4-3 | TGCGCTAGCAGCCAAGATCTAACTAGCGGGATATACAATGAGCAGTTCTTC | CASSQDLTSGIYNEQFF
TRBJ2-1 | - | few | TRBV20-1 | TGCAGTGCTAGAGGGGGGGAAGGCACCGCTTCGGTTATCTTC | CSARGGEGTASVIF
TRBJ2-1 | - | few | TRBV7-3 | TGTGCCAGCAGCTTAAACGGCGGCTCAGAGCAGTTCTTC | CASSLNGGSEQFF
TRBJ1-1 | - | few | TRBV20-1 | TGCAGTGCTAGAGATCGTGGGGGGCTTTTTAGTGAAGCTTTCTTT | CSARDRGGLFSEAFF
TRBJ1-2 | TRBD1 | - | TRBV5-6 | TGTGCCAGCAGCTTGACGGGACAGAACTATGGCTACACCTTC | CASSLTGQNYGYTF
TRBJ2-2 | - | few | TRBV30 | TGTGCCTGGAGGGACAGATACACCGGGGAGCTGTTTTTT | CAWRDRYTGELFF
TRBJ2-4 | TRBD1 | few | TRBV12-3/TRBV12-4 | TGTGCCAGCAGCTACGCCGGGACAGGGGGCTTTGGGTCGTACTTC | CASSYAGTGGFGSYF
TRBJ2-1 | TRBD1 | few | TRBV20-1 | TGCAGTGCTAAAGAACAGGGGTCGAATGAGCAGTTCTTC | CSAKEQGSNEQFF
TRBJ1-2 | - | - | TRBV7-9 | TGTGCCAGCAGCTGGGGGGACTTTTTTAACCCCTATGGCTACACCTTC | CASSWGDFFNPYGYTF
TRBJ2-2 | TRBD1 | few | TRBV6-1 | TGTGCCAGCAGTGGTCCGGGACAGGGGTTAGTGGGGGAGCTGTTTTTT | CASSGPGQGLVGELFF
TRBJ1-4 | - | few | TRBV7-9 | TGTGCCAGCAGCACGGACAAGGCTGAAAAACTGTTTTTT | CASSTDKAEKLFF
TRBJ1-1 | TRBD1 | - | TRBV20-1 | TGCAGTGCTACGGACAGGGGGCAGGGAACTGAAGCTTTCTTT | CSATDRGQGTEAFF
TRBJ2-1 | - | many | TRBV6-4 | TGTGCCAGCAGTGGAGGGGGGGCCTACAATGAGCAGTTCTTC | CASSGGGAYNEQFF
TRBJ2-5 | - | few | TRBV4-1 | TGCGCCAGCAGCCAAGATAGCCAGCAGACGTACCAAGAGACCCAGTACTTC | CASSQDSQQTYQETQYF
TRBJ2-3 | - | few | TRBV20-1 | TGCAGTGCTAGAGATCTGAAACAGGGTCCGCCAGATACGCAGTATTTT | CSARDLKQGPPDTQYF
TRBJ1-5 | - | - | TRBV20-1 | TGCAGTGCTAGAGATCAGGTATCAGGGTACAATCAGCCCCAGCATTTT | CSARDQVSGYNQPQHF
TRBJ2-1 | - | few | TRBV27 | TGTGCCAGCAGTTTCGCTCAGCTCCCTTACAATGAGCAGTTCTTC | CASSFAQLPYNEQFF
TRBJ1-1 | - | many | TRBV20-1 | TGCAGTGCTAGCGGGCAGGCGAACACTGAAGCTTTCTTT | CSASGQANTEAFF
TRBJ2-7 | - | few | TRBV5-5 | TGTGCCAGCAGCTTTGGTTTGGGATCTTCCTACGAGCAGTACTTC | CASSFGLGSSYEQYF
TRBJ2-1 | - | few | TRBV20-1 | TGCAGTGCTAGAGATGAAACACCCCTCTTC | CSARDETPLF